The text below deals with one T cell receptor (beta chain). Its antigen specificity is not known. Per-base qualities were not stored, and no clone one base away is much larger. The data belong to a study of CD8 T cells in ankylosing spondylitis (dated by TCRdb to between 2016 and 2019). Turning to the overall study: The study set out to find disease-linked TCR variants by profiling T cell receptor beta repertoires in ankylosing spondylitis patients and healthy donors. Peripheral blood was sampled, and synovial fluid was also collected from ankylosing spondylitis patients. The full study cohort was made up of approximately 24 ankylosing spondylitis patients and 108 healthy donors. The paper's findings and limits, for the study overall: According to the report, matched synovial fluid samples from ankylosing spondylitis patients were significantly enriched for the disease-linked clones. Blood from ankylosing spondylitis patients appeared to be characterized by a TCR beta motif composed of several highly homologous amino acid variants. Some motif variants were previously reported in synovial fluid and blood of reactive arthritis patients, suggesting common disease-initiation mechanisms. A CD8+ phenotype was shown by the disease-linked clones, which were found at relatively low frequencies in peripheral blood.

From a lookup of the germline V gene (reference sequence), CDR1 and CDR2 are LGHDT and YNNKEL. Trimming removed 4 bases from V and 4 bases from J, leaving 18 bases between the germline ends. From the cysteine up to the phenylalanine, the CDR3 has a length of 16 residues. Kept here is only the CDR3 DNA, which spans 48 bases and is read in frame from base 1. TCRdb names Illumina HiSeq 2500 as the instrument used. Quantitative 5'-RACE with molecular barcodes was the method used to prepare the TCR beta libraries. The source study handled its data this way. Disease-linked TCR variants were identified with a new computational method built on a probabilistic model of VDJ rearrangement. Through fastp at Q25 and MiXCR, TCRdb rebuilt clones from the public reads, retaining in-frame beta chains. Records with the same CDR3 protein are collapsed into one entry carrying the most frequent genes and DNA. These V and J calls derive from TCRdb rather than the authors' analysis. This sample has about 340,000 distinct CDR3 sequences in its table, and less than 9.5% of those were observed once. Approximately 14% of the sample rests with the top ten.

The sequenced sample was blood, either unsorted or a sorted T cell fraction (not recorded which). This chain joins TRBV3-1 to TRBJ2-3; the D gene is perhaps TRBD2, on 6 matching bases. The origin of this receptor is a male donor with ankylosing spondylitis. The CDR3: CASSLPLEGGSDTQYF. The DNA reads TGTGCCAGCAGCCTACCGCTGGAGGGAGGTTCAGATACGCAGTATTTT.